The 20 T cell receptor beta chains below were found in one sample sequenced in a study of blood T cell repertoires in COVID-19. Sequencing was performed with immunoSEQ multiplex PCR; in TCRdb, only in-frame clones are kept and a portion is missing. The sample has about 200,000 clones; approximately 89% are singletons. The sample consisted of PBMCs or T cells enriched from blood (not recorded which). The origin of the receptors is a woman aged 25 to 45 with acute COVID-19.

The chain uses TRBV19 and TRBJ2-1, with 12 positions matching TRBD2. This CDR3 has 15 residues. CDR1 and CDR2 (germline): LNHDA, SQIVND (reference sequence). The J segment lost 3 bases and the V segment lost 6 bases, leaving 3 bases of the junction unmatched. The CDR3 bases are TGTGCCAGTAGCAGGACTAGCGGGGTCTACAATGAGCAGTTCTTC. It translates to CASSRTSGVYNEQFF. Complete variable domain (other parts from reference TRBV19 and TRBJ2-1): DGGITQSPKYLFRKEGQNVTLSCEQNLNHDAMYWYRQDPGQGLRLIYYSQIVNDFQKGDIAEGYSVSREKKESFPLTVTSAQKNPTAFYLCASSRTSGVYNEQFFGPGTRLTVL.

The rearrangement uses TRBV7-9 and TRBJ2-2, with D tentatively TRBD1 (6 bases). Per germline, CDR1 SEHNR and CDR2 FQNEAQ (reference sequence). Trimming left V 6 bases short and J 5 bases short, with 22 bases between. The CDR3 sequence is 17 residues long. For the CDR3, the DNA is TGTGCCAGCAGTCCACAGCCCCCGGGACACTCGACCGGGGAGCTGTTTTTT. This sequence encodes CASSPQPPGHSTGELFF.

V usage is TRBV11-2 and J usage is TRBJ1-1; 11 bases are shared with TRBD1. This CDR3 has 15 amino acids. Unmatched junction bases numbered 7, after V lost 5 bases and J lost 5 bases. In germline, CDR1 is SGHAT, CDR2 FQNNGV. CDR3: CASSPGQGAGTEAFF. CDR3 DNA: TGTGCCAGCAGCCCCGGACAGGGGGCAGGTACTGAAGCTTTCTTT.

The V gene is TRBV11-2, the J gene TRBJ1-1, with D possibly TRBD1 on 6 matching bases. This CDR3 comprises 12 residues. V shed 6 bases and J shed 5 bases, with 10 bases lying between them. CDR1 is SGHAT and CDR2 is FQNNGV in the germline V gene. The DNA of the CDR3 is TGTGCCAGCAGGCCTCAGGGGACTGAAGCTTTCTTT. Encoded protein: CASRPQGTEAFF.

J is TRBJ1-2 and V is TRBV12-1; TRBD1, the table's D call, lacks a check against the DNA. TRBV12-1 has pseudogene status. The CDR3 length is 16 residues. In DNA form, the CDR3 reads TGTGCCAGCAGGTCGATGGTTGGTTGGGGCTTCTATGGCTACACCTTC. Translated: CASRSMVGWGFYGYTF.

The rearrangement joins TRBV11-2 to TRBJ1-2; TRBD1 is a possible D gene (6 bases). The germline V and J ends were trimmed by 6 bases and 2 bases, with 19 bases remaining between them. The CDR3 contains 16 residues. Germline V gene sequence: CDR1 SGHAT, CDR2 FQNNGV. The CDR3 sequence: CASRHPTQGANYGYTF. The CDR3 coding sequence is TGTGCCAGCAGGCACCCGACACAGGGAGCAAACTATGGCTACACCTTC.

This clone showed up just once. V is TRBV6-5 and J is TRBJ1-3; D gene uncertain. The germline V gene has CDR1 MNHEY and CDR2 SVGAGI. This CDR3 region has 15 residues. The V gene lost 5 bases and the J gene lost 0 bases, with 11 bases spanning the gap. CDR3 in amino acids: CASSPTGSSGNTIYF. Here the CDR3 DNA reads TGTGCCAGCAGTCCGACGGGGAGCTCTGGAAACACCATATATTTT.

V gene TRBV7-8 combines with J gene TRBJ2-7; 13 bases agree with TRBD2. V was pared by 5 bases and J by 0 bases, with 10 bases of the junction left unmatched. The CDR3 totals 18 residues. CDR1 and CDR2 (germline): SGHVS, FQNEAQ. CDR3 protein: CASSRGLGTSGVSYEQYF. CDR3 in DNA: TGTGCCAGCAGCCGCGGGCTCGGGACTAGCGGGGTCTCCTACGAGCAGTACTTC. Full variable domain (outside the CDR3, taken from reference TRBV7-8 and TRBJ2-7): GAGVSQSPRYKVAKRGQDVALRCDPISGHVSLFWYQQALGQGPEFLTYFQNEAQLDKSGLPSDRFFAERPEGSVSTLKIQRTQQEDSAVYLCASSRGLGTSGVSYEQYFGPGTRLTVT.

The J gene is TRBJ2-5, the V gene TRBV3-1 (or the pseudogene TRBV3-2), with 9 bases identical to TRBD2. Germline values: CDR1 LGHDT, CDR2 YNNKEL (reference sequence). With V trimmed by 0 bases and J by 5 bases, 4 bases remained unmatched. This CDR3 is 15 amino acids long. The CDR3 nucleotides are TGTGCCAGCAGCCAAGAAGTGGGGACTAGCGAGACCCAGTACTTC. Translation: CASSQEVGTSETQYF.

The gene calls are TRBV6-6 and TRBJ2-7; 8 positions match TRBD2. CDR3 length: 15 residues. J gave up 3 bases and V 7 bases, and 11 bases lay outside the gene matches. Germline CDR1 and CDR2: MNHNY and SVGAGI (reference sequence). The CDR3 nucleotides read TGTGCCAGCATCGCGTCCCTAGCGGGCGGCTACGAGCAGTACTTC. The encoded protein is CASIASLAGGYEQYF.

The V gene is TRBV7-9, the J gene TRBJ2-7; 9 bases are shared with TRBD1. This CDR3 has 15 amino acids. The germline gives CDR1 SEHNR, CDR2 FQNEAQ (reference sequence). With V trimmed by 1 base and J by 2 bases, 3 bases remained unmatched. The CDR3 here is CASSLEGQGPYEQYF. CDR3 in DNA: TGTGCCAGCAGCTTAGAGGGACAGGGTCCCTACGAGCAGTACTTC.

This clone was counted a few times. The chain links TRBV2 to TRBJ1-2; tentative D call: TRBD1 (6 bases). The CDR3 covers 12 residues. V dropped 11 bases and J dropped 6 bases, with 16 bases sitting between them. Germline V gene lookup returns CDR1 SNHLY and CDR2 FYNNEI. As DNA, the CDR3 is TGTGCCGATTTAATGGCAGGGGATGGCTACACCTTC. Encoded protein: CADLMAGDGYTF.

The chain couples TRBV29-1 to TRBJ1-1; D is unclear. The CDR3 length is 13 residues. V was trimmed by 2 bases and J by 6 bases, leaving 13 bases between them. The germline CDR1 and CDR2 sequences are SQVTM and ANQGSEA. The CDR3 protein is CSVESTARAEAFF. The CDR3 DNA follows: TGCAGCGTTGAAAGTACGGCGAGGGCTGAAGCTTTCTTT.

CDR3 sequence (DNA): TGCGCCAGCAGCCAGGGACAGGGGGCAGATACGCAGTATTTT. As protein: CASSQGQGADTQYF. The chain uses TRBV5-1 and TRBJ2-3, with 11 bases that match TRBD1. Trimming cost V 4 bases and J 4 bases; bases outside gene matches: 2. The CDR3 loop spans 14 amino acids. Germline V gives CDR1 SGHRS, CDR2 YFSETQ.

This clone was observed once. The J gene is TRBJ2-3, the V gene TRBV7-3; 8 bases agree with TRBD1. Per the germline V gene, CDR1 is SGHTA and CDR2 is FQGTGA. This CDR3 region has 14 residues. V lost 4 bases to trimming and J lost 4 bases; unmatched junction nucleotides: 4. The CDR3, as DNA: TGTGCCAGCAGCTCCCCGACAGGGGCAGATACGCAGTATTTT. Encoded protein: CASSSPTGADTQYF.

The chain couples TRBV29-1 to TRBJ1-1; D is unclear. CDR1 and CDR2 (germline): SQVTM, ANQGSEA. V gave up 4 bases and J gave up 4 bases, with 13 bases separating them. The length of the CDR3 is 13 residues. The chain's CDR3 is CSVGYSASTEAFF. In DNA form, the CDR3 reads TGCAGCGTTGGGTACAGTGCATCCACTGAAGCTTTCTTT.

The genes are TRBV5-4 and TRBJ1-1; maybe TRBD1 (5 bases). The CDR3 totals 16 residues. V was shortened by 4 bases and J by 0 bases, with 16 bases between the two germline ends. Germline loops: CDR1 SGHNT, CDR2 YYREEE (reference sequence). In DNA, the CDR3 is TGTGCCAGCAGCCCCCCAGGGTTGGGGATGAACACTGAAGCTTTCTTT. As protein: CASSPPGLGMNTEAFF.

J is TRBJ2-7 and V is TRBV7-3, with 8 nucleotides matching TRBD1. This CDR3 comprises 18 residues. V gave up 1 base and J gave up 3 bases; unmatched junction bases: 14. In germline, CDR1 is SGHTA, CDR2 FQGTGA. The CDR3 here is CASSLIPTGVRLGYEQYF. The CDR3, as DNA: TGTGCCAGCAGCTTAATCCCGACAGGGGTAAGGTTGGGCTACGAGCAGTACTTC. The variable domain in full, completed from reference TRBV7-3 and TRBJ2-7, reads GAGVSQTPSNKVTEKGKYVELRCDPISGHTALYWYRQSLGQGPEFLIYFQGTGAADDSGLPNDRFFAVRPEGSVSTLKIQRTERGDSAVYLCASSLIPTGVRLGYEQYFGPGTRLTVT.

The genes are TRBV27 and TRBJ1-1; 8 bases match TRBD1. The CDR3 sequence is 16 residues long. CDR1 MNHEY and CDR2 SMNVEV come from the germline V gene (reference sequence). Trimming cost V 6 bases and J 4 bases; bases outside gene matches: 13. The CDR3 here is CASRNGQGRGSTEAFF. The DNA for the CDR3 is TGTGCCAGCAGAAATGGACAGGGTCGTGGAAGCACTGAAGCTTTCTTT.

The rearrangement uses TRBV7-8 and TRBJ1-1, with 11 bases that match TRBD1. Germline V lookup: CDR1 SGHVS, CDR2 FQNEAQ. This CDR3 contains 16 residues. J was trimmed by 4 bases and V by 4 bases; bases with no gene match: 8. CDR3 in amino acids: CASSSRDRGARTEAFF. Written as DNA, the CDR3 is TGTGCCAGCAGCTCCAGGGACAGGGGGGCGCGCACTGAAGCTTTCTTT.